The 27 T cell receptor beta chains given below trace back to one sample, sequenced in a study of human CD8 memory T cell subsets. Production of TCR beta libraries used UMI-labeled 5' RACE as the method. Each CDR3 protein gets one entry in TCRdb, which reprocessed the 5' RACE reads and gives no DNA. Its table records approximately 4,000 distinct CDR3 sequences. Source material: CD8+ T cells from PBMCs. Receptor source: a human donor in good health.

The chain combines TRBV24-1 with TRBJ1-1; TCRdb's D gene call, TRBD1, goes unchecked for lack of DNA. Germline CDR1 reads KGHDR; CDR2 reads SFDVKD. The CDR3 spans 13 residues. The CDR3 region is CATRGEGSPEAFF.

The rearrangement uses TRBV9 and TRBJ2-5; TCRdb names TRBD1, which stays unverified in the absence of DNA. Germline V gene sequence: CDR1 SGDLS, CDR2 YYNGEE. The CDR3 runs 14 residues. The CDR3 reads CASSVEGARETQYF.

Judged by frequency, this clonotype is medium-sized. The chain uses TRBV13 and TRBJ1-1; lacking DNA, the TRBD1 call made by TCRdb goes unchecked. The CDR3 consists of 14 residues. Looked up from germline, CDR1 is PRHDT and CDR2 is FYEKMQ (reference sequence). The CDR3 spells CASSWGTGNTEAFF.

The rearrangement uses TRBV11-2 and TRBJ2-3; checking the TCRdb D call of TRBD2 is not possible without DNA. The germline V gene has CDR1 SGHAT and CDR2 FQNNGV. This CDR3 contains 15 residues. This CDR3 reads CASSYTSGTTDTQYF.

This chain joins TRBV7-9 and TRBJ2-7. Germline CDR1 and CDR2: SEHNR and FQNEAQ (reference sequence). The CDR3 runs to 12 residues. This CDR3 reads CASSQGGYEQYF.

CDR3 protein: CASSQDRRGEQFF. The chain joins TRBV27 to TRBJ2-1; absent DNA, TCRdb's TRBD1 call cannot be checked. CDR1 is MNHEY, CDR2 SMNVEV, per germline (reference sequence). The CDR3 covers 13 residues.

The chain employs TRBV4-1 and TRBJ2-7. Germline values: CDR1 MGHRA, CDR2 YSYEKL. This CDR3 is 16 amino acids long. The CDR3 protein is CASSQSLLGDGYEQYF.

This clonotype is classed as medium-sized by frequency. The chain joins TRBV20-1 to TRBJ2-2; TCRdb names TRBD1, which stays unverified in the absence of DNA. The CDR3 is 16 amino acids. Germline loops: CDR1 DFQATT, CDR2 SNEGSKA (reference sequence). CDR3 sequence: CSAQTRDRVISGELFF.

This clonotype is identified as medium-sized from frequency. V and J are TRBV29-1 and TRBJ1-2. CDR3 length: 12 residues. Germline V lookup: CDR1 SQVTM, CDR2 ANQGSEA. The CDR3 protein is CSVSDGNYGYTF.

This rearrangement joins TRBV7-9 to TRBJ1-5; the D call of TRBD1 rests on TCRdb alone, since no DNA is present to check it. In germline, CDR1 is SEHNR, CDR2 FQNEAQ (reference sequence). This CDR3 is built from 15 residues. CDR3 region: CASSSTDAGPQPQHF.

The rearrangement joins TRBV7-6 to TRBJ2-7; TCRdb reports TRBD2, a call that lacks DNA to check it against. CDR3 length: 15 residues. Germline CDR1 reads SGHVS; CDR2 reads FNYEAQ. Here the CDR3 reads CASSPRPSSSYEQYF.

This chain joins TRBV11-1 and TRBJ2-4; TCRdb proposes TRBD2, but this gene call is untestable without DNA. Germline CDR1 SGHAT, CDR2 FQDESV (reference sequence). The CDR3 is 15 residues long. CDR3 sequence reads: CASSPSMDAKNIQYF.

The chain links TRBV6-2 or TRBV6-3 to TRBJ2-3; without DNA, the TCRdb call of TRBD1 cannot be checked. The CDR3 has 16 residues. Per the germline V gene, CDR1 is MNHEY and CDR2 is SVGEGT. The CDR3 here is CASSPTTGQGTDTQYF.

The chain is built from TRBV6-1 and TRBJ2-7; TCRdb outputs TRBD1, but without DNA this stays unchecked. The CDR3 has 14 residues. Germline V CDR1 and CDR2: MNHNS, SASEGT. This CDR3 is CASSGEQVVYEQYF.

The chain joins TRBV9 to TRBJ2-3; TCRdb calls TRBD1, which cannot be checked without DNA. The CDR3 contains 13 residues. Germline CDR1 and CDR2: SGDLS and YYNGEE. The CDR3 protein is CASSSSPADTQYF.

The CDR3 spells CASSFRTRAPSYGYTF. V gene TRBV12-3 or TRBV12-4 combines with J gene TRBJ1-2; TCRdb selects TRBD1, and the lack of DNA leaves this call unchecked. The CDR3 extends over 16 amino acids.

The chain combines TRBV29-1 with TRBJ2-7; TCRdb's assignment of TRBD2 cannot be checked, as there is no DNA. The CDR3 covers 13 residues. Germline V gene lookup returns CDR1 SQVTM and CDR2 ANQGSEA. CDR3 sequence reads: CSAVVREGNEQYF.

J is TRBJ2-1 and V is TRBV2. The CDR3 is 13 residues long. Germline-derived CDR1 and CDR2 are SNHLY and FYNNEI. CDR3 loop: CSGGASSYNEQFF.

The V call is TRBV28, the J call TRBJ2-3. The CDR3 extends over 15 amino acids. CDR1 and CDR2 from the germline V gene are MDHEN and SYDVKM. CDR3 loop: CASSSSLPTTDTQYF.

This chain joins TRBV14 and TRBJ2-1; with no DNA, the TCRdb D assignment of TRBD1 cannot be verified. CDR3 size: 16 residues. Germline V gene data show CDR1 as SGHDN and CDR2 as FVKESK. CDR3 protein: CASSQEEFTGSNEQFF.

This clonotype is deemed medium-sized by its frequency. This chain joins TRBV11-2 and TRBJ2-1; the D call of TRBD2 rests on TCRdb alone, since no DNA is present to check it. Germline V gives CDR1 SGHAT, CDR2 FQNNGV. The CDR3 sequence is 16 residues long. The CDR3 is CASSPLSDFWANEQFF.

Frequency places this clonotype as medium-sized. The chain links TRBV29-1 to TRBJ2-3; lacking DNA, the TRBD2 call made by TCRdb goes unchecked. Germline V gives CDR1 SQVTM, CDR2 ANQGSEA. The length of the CDR3 is 15 residues. CDR3: CSVEETSGTSDTQYF.

This clonotype is labeled medium-sized based on frequency. V usage is TRBV9 and J usage is TRBJ2-5; the TCRdb call, TRBD1, lacks DNA for checking. This CDR3 spans 15 amino acids. Germline V CDR1 and CDR2: SGDLS, YYNGEE. This CDR3 is CASSVAEGGPETQYF.

The chain combines TRBV12-3 or TRBV12-4 with TRBJ2-1; checking the TCRdb D call of TRBD1 is not possible without DNA. CDR3 size: 12 residues. CDR3 sequence reads: CASNSGGNEQFF.

V is TRBV12-3 or TRBV12-4 and J is TRBJ2-3; TCRdb's D call of TRBD2 is untestable without DNA. The CDR3 runs 16 residues. The CDR3 protein is CASNPRRVTSTDTQYF.

The chain combines TRBV7-9 with TRBJ1-2; the D call from TCRdb, TRBD1, cannot be confirmed without DNA. From germline, CDR1 is SEHNR and CDR2 FQNEAQ (reference sequence). The CDR3 loop spans 15 amino acids. Here the CDR3 reads CASSLRTGPNYGYTF. Variable domain in full (rest from reference TRBV7-9 and TRBJ1-2): DTGVSQNPRHKITKRGQNVTFRCDPISEHNRLYWYRQTLGQGPEFLTYFQNEAQLEKSRLLSDRFSAERPKGSFSTLEIQRTEQGDSAMYLCASSLRTGPNYGYTFGSGTRLTVV.

The chain has TRBV7-2 and TRBJ2-7; TCRdb gives TRBD2 as the D gene, but with no DNA this cannot be confirmed. The CDR3 has 14 amino acids. From germline, CDR1 is SGHTA and CDR2 FQGNSA. The CDR3 sequence is CASSEGGLSREQYF.